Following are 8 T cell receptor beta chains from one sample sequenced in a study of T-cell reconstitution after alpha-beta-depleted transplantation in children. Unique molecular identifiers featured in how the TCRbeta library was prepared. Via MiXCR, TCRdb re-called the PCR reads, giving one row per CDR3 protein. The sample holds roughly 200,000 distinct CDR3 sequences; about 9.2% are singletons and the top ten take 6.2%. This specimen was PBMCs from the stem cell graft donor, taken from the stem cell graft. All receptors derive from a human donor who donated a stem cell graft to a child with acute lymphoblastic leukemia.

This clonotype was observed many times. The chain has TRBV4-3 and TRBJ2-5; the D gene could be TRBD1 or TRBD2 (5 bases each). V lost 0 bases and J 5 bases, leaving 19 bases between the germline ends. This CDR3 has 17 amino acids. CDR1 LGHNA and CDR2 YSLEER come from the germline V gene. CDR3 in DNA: TGCGCCAGCAGCCAAGATTCCCCCTACAGGAGCGGCGAGACCCAGTACTTC. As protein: CASSQDSPYRSGETQYF.

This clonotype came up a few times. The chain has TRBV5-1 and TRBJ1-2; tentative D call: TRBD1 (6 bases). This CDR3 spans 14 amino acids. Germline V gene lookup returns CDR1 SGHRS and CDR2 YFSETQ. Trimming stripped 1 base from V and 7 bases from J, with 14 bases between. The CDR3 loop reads CASSLLGQTGGYTF. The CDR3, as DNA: TGCGCCAGCAGCTTGCTTGGTCAGACAGGTGGCTACACCTTC.

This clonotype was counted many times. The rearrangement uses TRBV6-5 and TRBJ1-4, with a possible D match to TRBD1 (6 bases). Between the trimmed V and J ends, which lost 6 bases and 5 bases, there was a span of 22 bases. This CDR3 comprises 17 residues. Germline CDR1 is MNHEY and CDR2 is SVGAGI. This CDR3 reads CASSPNRVGHSNEKLFF. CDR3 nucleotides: TGTGCCAGCAGCCCAAATCGGGTGGGACACAGCAATGAAAAACTGTTTTTT.

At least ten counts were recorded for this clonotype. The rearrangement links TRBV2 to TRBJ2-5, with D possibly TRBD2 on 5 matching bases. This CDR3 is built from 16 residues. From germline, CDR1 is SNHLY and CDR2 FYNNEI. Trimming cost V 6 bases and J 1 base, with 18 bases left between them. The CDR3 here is CASSVGRGIGQETQYF. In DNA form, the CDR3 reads TGTGCCAGCAGCGTAGGCCGAGGGATAGGCCAAGAGACCCAGTACTTC. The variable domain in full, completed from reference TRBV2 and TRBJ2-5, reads EPEVTQTPSHQVTQMGQEVILRCVPISNHLYFYWYRQILGQKVEFLVSFYNNEISEKSEIFDDQFSVERPDGSNFTLKIRSTKLEDSAMYFCASSVGRGIGQETQYFGPGTRLLVL.

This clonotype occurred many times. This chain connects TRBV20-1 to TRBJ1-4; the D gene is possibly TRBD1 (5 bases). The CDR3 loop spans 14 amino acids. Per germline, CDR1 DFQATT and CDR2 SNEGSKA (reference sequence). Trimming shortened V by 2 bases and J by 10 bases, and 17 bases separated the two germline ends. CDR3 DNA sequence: TGCAGTGCTAGAAAGGACGGGGGGAACGGAAAACTGTTTTTT. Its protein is CSARKDGGNGKLFF.

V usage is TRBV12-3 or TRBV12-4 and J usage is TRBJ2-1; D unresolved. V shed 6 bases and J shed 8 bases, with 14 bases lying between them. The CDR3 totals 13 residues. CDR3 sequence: CASRLTLADEQFF. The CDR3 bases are TGTGCCAGCAGACTAACTTTAGCCGATGAGCAGTTCTTC.

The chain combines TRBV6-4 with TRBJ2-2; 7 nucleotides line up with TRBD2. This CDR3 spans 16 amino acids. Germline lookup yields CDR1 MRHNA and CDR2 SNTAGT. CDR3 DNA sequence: TGTACAAGGACTAGTCCTGTCCCCCTAAACACCGGGGAGCTGTTTTTT. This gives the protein CTRTSPVPLNTGELFF.

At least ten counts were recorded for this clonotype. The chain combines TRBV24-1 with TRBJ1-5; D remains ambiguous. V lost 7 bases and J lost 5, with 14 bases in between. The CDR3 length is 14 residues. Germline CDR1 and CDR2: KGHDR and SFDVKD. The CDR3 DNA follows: TGTGCCACCAGAACAATGGCAGGCTATCAGCCCCAGCATTTT. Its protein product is CATRTMAGYQPQHF.